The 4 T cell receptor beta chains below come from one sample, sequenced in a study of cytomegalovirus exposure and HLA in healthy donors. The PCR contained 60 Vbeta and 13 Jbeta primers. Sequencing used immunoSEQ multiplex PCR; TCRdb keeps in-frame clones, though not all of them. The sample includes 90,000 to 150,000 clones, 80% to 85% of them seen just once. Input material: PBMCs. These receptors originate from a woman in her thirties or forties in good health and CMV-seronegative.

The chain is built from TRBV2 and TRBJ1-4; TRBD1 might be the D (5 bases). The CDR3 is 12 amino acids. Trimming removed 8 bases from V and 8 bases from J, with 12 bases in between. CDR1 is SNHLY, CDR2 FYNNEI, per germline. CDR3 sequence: CASCQGWEKLFF. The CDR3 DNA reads TGTGCCAGCTGCCAGGGATGGGAAAAACTGTTTTTT.

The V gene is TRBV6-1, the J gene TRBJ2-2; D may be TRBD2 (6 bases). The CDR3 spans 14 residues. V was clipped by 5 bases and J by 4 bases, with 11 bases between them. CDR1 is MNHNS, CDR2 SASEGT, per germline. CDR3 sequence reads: CASSLGDSTGELFF. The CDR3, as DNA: TGTGCCAGCAGTTTAGGGGACTCCACCGGGGAGCTGTTTTTT.

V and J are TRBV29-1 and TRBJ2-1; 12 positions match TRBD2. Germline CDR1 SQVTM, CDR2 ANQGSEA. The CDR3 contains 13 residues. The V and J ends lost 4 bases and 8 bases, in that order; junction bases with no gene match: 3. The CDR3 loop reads CSVGLAGGYEQFF. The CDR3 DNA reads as TGCAGCGTTGGGCTAGCGGGGGGGTATGAGCAGTTCTTC.

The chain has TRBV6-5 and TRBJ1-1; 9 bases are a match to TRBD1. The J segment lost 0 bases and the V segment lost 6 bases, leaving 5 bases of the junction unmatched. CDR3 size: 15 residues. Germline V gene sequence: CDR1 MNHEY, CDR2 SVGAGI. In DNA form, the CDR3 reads TGTGCCAGCAGCATCCGGACAGGGGTGAACACTGAAGCTTTCTTT. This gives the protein CASSIRTGVNTEAFF.